Each of the 5 T cell receptor beta chains below was sequenced from the same sample in a study of T-cell reconstitution after alpha-beta-depleted transplantation in children. The TCRbeta library was prepared with unique molecular identifiers. TCRdb called the PCR reads again in MiXCR, with one record for every CDR3 protein. The sample carries roughly 200,000 distinct CDR3 sequences, about a tenth recorded once. Sequenced here: PBMCs, sampled before TCRalphabeta/CD19-depleted stem cell transplant. The receptor source for this set is a child less than two years old with acute myeloid leukemia, due to receive a stem cell transplant.

This clonotype was counted many times. The rearrangement links TRBV25-1 to TRBJ2-1, with TRBD2 matching 11 bases. V lost 0 bases to trimming and J lost 3 bases; unmatched junction nucleotides: 7. This CDR3 has 18 residues. CDR1 is MGHDK and CDR2 is SYGVNS in the germline V gene. CDR3: CASSEYKGTSGFYNEQFF. Here the CDR3 DNA reads TGTGCCAGCAGTGAATATAAGGGGACTAGCGGTTTCTACAATGAGCAGTTCTTC.

CDR3 sequence reads: CSARGAGSSYEQYF. The CDR3 DNA reads as TGCAGTGCTAGAGGCGCGGGGAGCTCCTACGAGCAGTACTTC. The J gene is TRBJ2-7, the V gene TRBV20-1, with D tentatively TRBD2 (6 bases). With 1 base removed from V and 0 bases from J, the gap between germline ends came to 10 bases. The CDR3 runs to 14 residues. The germline V gene has CDR1 DFQATT and CDR2 SNEGSKA (reference sequence).

This clonotype has ten or more counts. The V and J genes are TRBV29-1 and TRBJ2-7; tentatively, D is TRBD1 or TRBD2 (5 bases each). The CDR3 runs 15 residues. V was clipped by 1 base and J by 3 bases, with 16 bases between them. Germline assignment: CDR1 SQVTM and CDR2 ANQGSEA. Written as DNA, the CDR3 is TGCAGCGTTGAAGCAGGGTGGTCGGCGGGCTACGAGCAGTACTTC. It translates to CSVEAGWSAGYEQYF.

This clonotype was picked up a small number of times. The rearrangement links TRBV7-2 to TRBJ2-2; D call uncertain. Germline values: CDR1 SGHTA, CDR2 FQGNSA. This CDR3 has 13 amino acids. The V gene lost 7 bases and the J gene lost 2 bases, with 8 bases spanning the gap. CDR3 loop: CASTRSNTGELFF. For the CDR3, the DNA is TGTGCCAGCACGAGAAGCAACACCGGGGAGCTGTTTTTT. Full variable domain (outside the CDR3, taken from reference TRBV7-2 and TRBJ2-2): GAGVSQSPSNKVTEKGKDVELRCDPISGHTALYWYRQSLGQGLEFLIYFQGNSAPDKSGLPSDRFSAERTGGSVSTLTIQRTQQEDSAVYLCASTRSNTGELFFGEGSRLTVL.

On this clonotype: This may be a read error, as it is one base from a much larger clone. The rearrangement joins TRBV7-3 to TRBJ2-1; either TRBD1 or TRBD2 may fit D (5 bases each). CDR1 is SGHTA and CDR2 is FQGTGA in the germline V gene. The CDR3 loop spans 14 amino acids. V was trimmed by 3 bases and J by 5 bases, leaving 11 bases between them. CDR3 nucleotide sequence: TGTGCCAGCAGCTTGAGGGGATTGGACAATGAGCAGTTCTTC. Amino acid sequence: CASSLRGLDNEQFF. The full variable domain, completed using reference TRBV7-3 and TRBJ2-1, is GAGVSQTPSNKVTEKGKYVELRCDPISGHTALYWYRQSLGQGPEFLIYFQGTGAADDSGLPNDRFFAVRPEGSVSTLKIQRTERGDSAVYLCASSLRGLDNEQFFGPGTRLTVL.